This T cell receptor (beta chain) was sequenced for a study of T cell changes during pregnancy in multiple sclerosis. V shed 6 bases, J shed 4 bases, and the junction held 7 bases outside the gene matches. The CDR3 loop spans 15 amino acids. CDR1 and CDR2 from the germline V gene are MDHEN and SYDVKM. Sequenced by immunoSEQ multiplex PCR; TCRdb stores in-frame clones only, minus some. The sample lists roughly 60,000 clones; roughly nine tenths were seen once. The chain recombines TRBV28 with TRBJ1-4; TRBD1 matches at 8 bases. The sample in question was CD4+ T cells from peripheral blood mononuclear cells, obtained in the first trimester of pregnancy. The clonotype comes from a female donor with multiple sclerosis, enrolled in a pregnancy study. The CDR3 loop is CASSLPGQGNEKLFF. DNA of the CDR3: TGTGCCAGCAGCCTTCCTGGACAGGGTAATGAAAAACTGTTTTTT.